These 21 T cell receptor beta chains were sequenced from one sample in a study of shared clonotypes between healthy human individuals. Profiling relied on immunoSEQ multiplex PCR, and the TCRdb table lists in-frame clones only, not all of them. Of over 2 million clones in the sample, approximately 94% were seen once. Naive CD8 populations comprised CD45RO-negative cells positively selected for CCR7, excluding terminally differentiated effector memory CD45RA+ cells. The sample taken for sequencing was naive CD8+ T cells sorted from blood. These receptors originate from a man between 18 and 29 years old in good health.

The CDR3 bases are TGTGCCAGCAGTGCGGCTAGCGGGGGGGTAAACCAAGAGACCCAGTACTTC. Encoded protein: CASSAASGGVNQETQYF. The chain uses TRBV6-4 and TRBJ2-5, with TRBD2 identical over 12 bases. Germline CDR1 is MRHNA and CDR2 is SNTAGT. The V gene end was trimmed by 4 bases and the J gene end by 0 bases; junction bases not matched to a gene: 6. The CDR3 consists of 17 residues.

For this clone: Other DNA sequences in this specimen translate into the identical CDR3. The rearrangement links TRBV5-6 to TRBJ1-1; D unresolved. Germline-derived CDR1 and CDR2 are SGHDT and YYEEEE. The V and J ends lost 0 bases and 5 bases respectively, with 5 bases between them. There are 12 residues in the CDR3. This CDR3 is CASSLVGTEAFF. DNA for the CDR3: TGTGCCAGCAGCTTGGTAGGGACTGAAGCTTTCTTT.

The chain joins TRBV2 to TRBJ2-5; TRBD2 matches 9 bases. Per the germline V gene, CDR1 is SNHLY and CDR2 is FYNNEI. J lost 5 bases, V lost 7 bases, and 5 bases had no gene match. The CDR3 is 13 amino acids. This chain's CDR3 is CASNLAGTETQYF. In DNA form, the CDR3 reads TGTGCCAGCAACCTAGCGGGAACGGAGACCCAGTACTTC.

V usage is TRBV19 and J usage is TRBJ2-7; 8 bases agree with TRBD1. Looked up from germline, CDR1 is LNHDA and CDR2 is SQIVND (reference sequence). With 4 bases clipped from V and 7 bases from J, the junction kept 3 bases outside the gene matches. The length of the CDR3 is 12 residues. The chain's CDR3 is CASSNRGYEQYF. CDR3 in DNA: TGTGCCAGTAGTAACAGGGGGTATGAGCAGTACTTC.

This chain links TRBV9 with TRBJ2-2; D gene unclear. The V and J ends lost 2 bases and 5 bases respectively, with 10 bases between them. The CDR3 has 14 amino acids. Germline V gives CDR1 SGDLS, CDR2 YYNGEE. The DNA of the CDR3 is TGTGCCAGCAGCGTTGGAGACCTGACCGGGGAGCTGTTTTTT. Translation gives CASSVGDLTGELFF.

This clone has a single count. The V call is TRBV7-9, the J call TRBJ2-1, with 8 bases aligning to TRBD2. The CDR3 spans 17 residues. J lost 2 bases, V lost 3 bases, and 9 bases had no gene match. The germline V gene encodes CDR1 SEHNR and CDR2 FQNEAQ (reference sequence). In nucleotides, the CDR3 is TGTGCCAGCAGCTTCAGCACTAGCGGCTACGCCTACAATGAGCAGTTCTTC. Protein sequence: CASSFSTSGYAYNEQFF.

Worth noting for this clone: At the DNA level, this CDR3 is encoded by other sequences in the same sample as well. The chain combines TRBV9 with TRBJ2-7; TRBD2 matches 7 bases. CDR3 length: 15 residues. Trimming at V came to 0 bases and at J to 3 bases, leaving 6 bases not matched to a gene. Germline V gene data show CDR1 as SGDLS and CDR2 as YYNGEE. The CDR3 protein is CASSVGGGLGYEQYF. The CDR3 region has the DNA TGTGCCAGCAGCGTAGGCGGGGGTCTCGGCTACGAGCAGTACTTC.

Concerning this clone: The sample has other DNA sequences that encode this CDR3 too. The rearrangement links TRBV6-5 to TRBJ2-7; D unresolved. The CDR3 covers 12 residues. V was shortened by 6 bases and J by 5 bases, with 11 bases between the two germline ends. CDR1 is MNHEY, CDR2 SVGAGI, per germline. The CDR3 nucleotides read TGTGCCAGCAGCCCGGGTGGAAACGAGCAGTACTTC. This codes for CASSPGGNEQYF.

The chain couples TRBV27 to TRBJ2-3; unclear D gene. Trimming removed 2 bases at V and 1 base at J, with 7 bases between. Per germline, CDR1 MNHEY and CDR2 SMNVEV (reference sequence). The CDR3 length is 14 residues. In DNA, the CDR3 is TGTGCCAGCAGTTTAGGAGTAGGCACAGATACGCAGTATTTT. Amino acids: CASSLGVGTDTQYF.

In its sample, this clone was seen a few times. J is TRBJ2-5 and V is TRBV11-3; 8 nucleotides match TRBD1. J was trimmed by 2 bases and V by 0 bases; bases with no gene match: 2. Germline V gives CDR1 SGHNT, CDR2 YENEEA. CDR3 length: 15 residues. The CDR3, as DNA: TGTGCCAGCAGCTTAGACAGGGGGCGGCAAGAGACCCAGTACTTC. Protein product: CASSLDRGRQETQYF.

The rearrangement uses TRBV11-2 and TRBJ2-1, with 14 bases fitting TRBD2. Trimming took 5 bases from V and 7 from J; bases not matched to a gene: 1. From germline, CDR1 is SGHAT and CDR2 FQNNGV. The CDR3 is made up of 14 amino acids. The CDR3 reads CASSRLAGGNEQFF. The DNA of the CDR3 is TGTGCCAGCAGCCGACTAGCGGGGGGGAATGAGCAGTTCTTC.

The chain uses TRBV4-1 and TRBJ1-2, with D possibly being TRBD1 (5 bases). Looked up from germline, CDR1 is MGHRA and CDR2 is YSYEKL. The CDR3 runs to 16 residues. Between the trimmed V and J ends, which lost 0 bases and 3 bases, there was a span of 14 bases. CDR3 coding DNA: TGCGCCAGCAGCCAAGACGTCCTCGGGGCGGACTATGGCTACACCTTC. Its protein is CASSQDVLGADYGYTF.

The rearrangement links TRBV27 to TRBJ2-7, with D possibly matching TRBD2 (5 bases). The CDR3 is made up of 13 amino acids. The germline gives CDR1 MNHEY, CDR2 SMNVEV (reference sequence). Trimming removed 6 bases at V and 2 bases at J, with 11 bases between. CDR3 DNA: TGTGCCAGCAGGTCGACGGGGACCTACGAGCAGTACTTC. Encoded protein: CASRSTGTYEQYF.

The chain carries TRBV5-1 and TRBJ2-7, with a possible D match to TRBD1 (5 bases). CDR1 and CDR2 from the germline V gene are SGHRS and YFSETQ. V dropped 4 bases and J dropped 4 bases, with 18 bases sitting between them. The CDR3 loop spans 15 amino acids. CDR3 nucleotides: TGCGCCAGCAGCCCCCGTCAGGGTGTGGATTACGAGCAGTACTTC. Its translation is CASSPRQGVDYEQYF.

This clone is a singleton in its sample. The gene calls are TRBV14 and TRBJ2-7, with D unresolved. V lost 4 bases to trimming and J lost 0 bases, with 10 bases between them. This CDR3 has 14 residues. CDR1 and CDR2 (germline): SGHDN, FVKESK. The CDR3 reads CASSPSSLSYEQYF. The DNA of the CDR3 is TGTGCCAGCAGCCCGTCCAGTCTCTCCTACGAGCAGTACTTC.

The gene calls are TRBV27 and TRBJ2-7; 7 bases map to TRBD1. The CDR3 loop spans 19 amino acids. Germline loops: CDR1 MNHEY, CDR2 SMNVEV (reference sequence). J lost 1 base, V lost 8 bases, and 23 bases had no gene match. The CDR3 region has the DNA TGTGCCAGCGGGAAAGTTTCCCCCGCCGCCGGGACAGTGTCCTACGAGCAGTACTTC. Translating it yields CASGKVSPAAGTVSYEQYF.

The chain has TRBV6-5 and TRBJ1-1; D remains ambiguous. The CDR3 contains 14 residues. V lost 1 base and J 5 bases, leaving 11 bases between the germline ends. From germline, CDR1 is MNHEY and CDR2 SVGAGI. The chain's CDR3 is CASSYWGGKTEAFF. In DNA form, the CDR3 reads TGTGCCAGCAGTTACTGGGGAGGGAAGACTGAAGCTTTCTTT.

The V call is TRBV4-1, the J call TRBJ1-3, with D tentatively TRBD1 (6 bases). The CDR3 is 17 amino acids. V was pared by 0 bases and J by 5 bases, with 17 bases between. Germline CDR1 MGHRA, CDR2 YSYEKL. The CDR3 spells CASSQDFPGGPRNTIYF. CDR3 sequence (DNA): TGCGCCAGCAGCCAAGATTTCCCCGGGGGGCCAAGAAACACCATATATTTT.

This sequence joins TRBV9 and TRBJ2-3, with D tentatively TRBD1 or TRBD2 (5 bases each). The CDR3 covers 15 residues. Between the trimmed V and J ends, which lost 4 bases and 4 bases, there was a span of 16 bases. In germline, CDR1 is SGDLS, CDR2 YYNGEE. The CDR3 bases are TGTGCCAGCAGCCTTTGGGGGAGAGGCGCAGATACGCAGTATTTT. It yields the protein CASSLWGRGADTQYF.

Here the CDR3 DNA reads TGTGCCAGCAGTTACGGGCTCGGGGAGCTGTTTTTT. Translation gives CASSYGLGELFF. V gene TRBV6-5 combines with J gene TRBJ2-2, with unresolved D. The CDR3 is made up of 12 amino acids. The germline V and J ends were trimmed by 2 bases and 7 bases, with 5 bases remaining between them. The germline CDR1 and CDR2 sequences are MNHEY and SVGAGI.

The chain's CDR3 is CASSAESRGQGFDTEAFF. The CDR3 DNA reads TGCGCCAGCAGTGCGGAAAGTCGGGGACAGGGTTTCGACACTGAAGCTTTCTTT. This chain connects TRBV10-1 to TRBJ1-1; 9 bases fit TRBD1. V was pared by 4 bases and J by 3 bases, with 15 bases of the junction left unmatched. Germline loops: CDR1 WNHNN, CDR2 SYGVQD (reference sequence). This CDR3 is built from 18 residues.